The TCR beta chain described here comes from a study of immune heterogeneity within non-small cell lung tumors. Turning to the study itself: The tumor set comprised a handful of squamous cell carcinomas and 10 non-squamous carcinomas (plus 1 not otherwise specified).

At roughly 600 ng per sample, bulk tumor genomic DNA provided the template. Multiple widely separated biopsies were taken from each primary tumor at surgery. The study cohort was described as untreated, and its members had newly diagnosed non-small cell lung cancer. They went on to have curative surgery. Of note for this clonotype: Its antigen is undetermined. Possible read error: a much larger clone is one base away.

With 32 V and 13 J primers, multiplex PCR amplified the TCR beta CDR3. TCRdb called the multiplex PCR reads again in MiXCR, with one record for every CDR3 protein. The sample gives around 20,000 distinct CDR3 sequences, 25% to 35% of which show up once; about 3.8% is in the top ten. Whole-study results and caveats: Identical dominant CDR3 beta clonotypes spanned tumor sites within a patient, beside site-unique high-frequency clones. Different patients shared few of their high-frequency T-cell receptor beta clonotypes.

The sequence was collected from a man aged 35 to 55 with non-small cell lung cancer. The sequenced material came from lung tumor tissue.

The CDR3 sequence: CGSDQGFPYEQYF. The CDR3 nucleotides read TGCGGCAGCGACCAGGGGTTCCCCTACGAGCAGTACTTC. The V gene is TRBV5-1, the J gene TRBJ2-7; D possibly corresponds to TRBD1 (6 bases). Germline loops: CDR1 SGHRS, CDR2 YFSETQ. The CDR3 covers 13 residues.